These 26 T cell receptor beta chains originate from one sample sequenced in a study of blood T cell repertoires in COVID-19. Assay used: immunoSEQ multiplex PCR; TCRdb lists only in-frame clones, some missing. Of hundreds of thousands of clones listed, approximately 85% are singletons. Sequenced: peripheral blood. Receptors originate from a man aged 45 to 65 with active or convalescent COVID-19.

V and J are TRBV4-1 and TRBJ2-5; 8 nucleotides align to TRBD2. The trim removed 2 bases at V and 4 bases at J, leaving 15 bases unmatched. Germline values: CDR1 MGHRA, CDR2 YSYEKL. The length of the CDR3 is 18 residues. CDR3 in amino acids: CASSQSGSSGSKGETQYF. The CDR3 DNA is TGCGCCAGCAGCCAATCGGGGTCCAGCGGGAGTAAAGGAGAGACCCAGTACTTC.

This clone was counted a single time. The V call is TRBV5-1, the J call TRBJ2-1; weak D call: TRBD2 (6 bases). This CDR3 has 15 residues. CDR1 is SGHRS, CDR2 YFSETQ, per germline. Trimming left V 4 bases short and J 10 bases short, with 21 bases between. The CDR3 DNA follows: TGCGCCAGCAGCCGTAGCGGAGAGGAGTTTCGGGAGCAGTTCTTC. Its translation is CASSRSGEEFREQFF.

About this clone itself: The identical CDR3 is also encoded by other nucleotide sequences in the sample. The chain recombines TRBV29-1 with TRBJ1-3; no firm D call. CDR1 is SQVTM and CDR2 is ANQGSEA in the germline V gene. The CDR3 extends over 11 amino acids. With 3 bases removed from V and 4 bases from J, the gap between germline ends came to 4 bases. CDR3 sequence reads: CSVDRGNTIYF. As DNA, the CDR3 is TGCAGCGTTGACAGAGGAAACACCATATATTTT.

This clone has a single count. CDR3 DNA sequence: TGCGCCAGCAGCTTTACGGAGCTTGGGACTGAAGCTTTCTTT. Translation gives CASSFTELGTEAFF. The chain carries TRBV5-1 and TRBJ1-1, with D uncertain. The CDR3 runs 14 residues. Germline V gene sequence: CDR1 SGHRS, CDR2 YFSETQ. Trimming took 2 bases from V and 5 from J, leaving 13 bases between them.

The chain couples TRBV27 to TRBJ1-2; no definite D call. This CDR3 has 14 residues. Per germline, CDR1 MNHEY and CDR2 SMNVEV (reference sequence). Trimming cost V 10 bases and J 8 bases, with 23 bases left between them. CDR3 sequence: CATLTLGSAGGYTF. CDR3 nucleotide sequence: TGTGCCACCCTCACTCTCGGTTCGGCGGGGGGCTACACCTTC.

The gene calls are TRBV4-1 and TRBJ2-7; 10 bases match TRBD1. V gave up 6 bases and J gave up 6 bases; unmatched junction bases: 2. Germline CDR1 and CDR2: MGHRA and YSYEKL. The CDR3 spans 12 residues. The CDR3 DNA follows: TGCGCCAGCAGTCGGACAGGGGGCGAGCAGTACTTC. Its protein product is CASSRTGGEQYF.

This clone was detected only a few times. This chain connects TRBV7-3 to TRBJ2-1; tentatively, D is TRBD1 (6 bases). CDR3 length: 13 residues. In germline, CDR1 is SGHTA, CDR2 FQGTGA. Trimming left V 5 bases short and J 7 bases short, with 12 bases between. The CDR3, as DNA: TGTGCCAGCAGCCGAACTCAGGGGAATGAGCAGTTCTTC. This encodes CASSRTQGNEQFF. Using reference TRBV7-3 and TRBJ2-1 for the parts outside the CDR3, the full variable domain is GAGVSQTPSNKVTEKGKYVELRCDPISGHTALYWYRQSLGQGPEFLIYFQGTGAADDSGLPNDRFFAVRPEGSVSTLKIQRTERGDSAVYLCASSRTQGNEQFFGPGTRLTVL.

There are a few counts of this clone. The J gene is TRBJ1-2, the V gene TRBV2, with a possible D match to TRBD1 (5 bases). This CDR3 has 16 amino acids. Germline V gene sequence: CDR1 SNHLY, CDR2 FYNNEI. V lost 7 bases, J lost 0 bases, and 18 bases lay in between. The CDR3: CASTATPTGANYGYTF. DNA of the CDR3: TGTGCCAGCACCGCTACCCCTACAGGAGCTAACTATGGCTACACCTTC.

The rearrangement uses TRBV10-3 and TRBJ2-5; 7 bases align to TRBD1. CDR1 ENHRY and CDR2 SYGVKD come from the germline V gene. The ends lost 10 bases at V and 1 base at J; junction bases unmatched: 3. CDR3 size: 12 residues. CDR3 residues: CATGTAQETQYF. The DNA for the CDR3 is TGTGCCACCGGGACAGCCCAAGAGACCCAGTACTTC.

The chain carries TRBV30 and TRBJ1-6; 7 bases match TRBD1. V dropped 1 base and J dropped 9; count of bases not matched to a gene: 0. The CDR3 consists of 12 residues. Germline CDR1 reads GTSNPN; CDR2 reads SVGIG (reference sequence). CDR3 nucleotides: TGTGCCTGGAGTGCAGGGGGTTCACCCCTCCACTTT. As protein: CAWSAGGSPLHF.

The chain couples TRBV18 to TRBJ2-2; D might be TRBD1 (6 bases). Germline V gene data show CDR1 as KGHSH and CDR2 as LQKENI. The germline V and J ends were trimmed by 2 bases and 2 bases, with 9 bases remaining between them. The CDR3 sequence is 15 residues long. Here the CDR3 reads CASSPTQGNTGELFF. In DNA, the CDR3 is TGTGCCAGCTCACCAACACAGGGAAACACCGGGGAGCTGTTTTTT. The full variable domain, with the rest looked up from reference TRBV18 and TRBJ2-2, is NAGVMQNPRHLVRRRGQEARLRCSPMKGHSHVYWYRQLPEEGLKFMVYLQKENIIDESGMPKERFSAEFPKEGPSILRIQQVVRGDSAAYFCASSPTQGNTGELFFGEGSRLTVL.

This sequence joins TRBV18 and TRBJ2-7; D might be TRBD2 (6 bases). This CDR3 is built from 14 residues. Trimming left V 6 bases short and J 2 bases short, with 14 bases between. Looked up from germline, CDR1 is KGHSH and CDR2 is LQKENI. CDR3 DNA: TGTGCCAGCTCTTCTGACGGGGGTCCCTACGAGCAGTACTTC. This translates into CASSSDGGPYEQYF. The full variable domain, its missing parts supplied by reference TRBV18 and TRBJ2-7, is NAGVMQNPRHLVRRRGQEARLRCSPMKGHSHVYWYRQLPEEGLKFMVYLQKENIIDESGMPKERFSAEFPKEGPSILRIQQVVRGDSAAYFCASSSDGGPYEQYFGPGTRLTVT.

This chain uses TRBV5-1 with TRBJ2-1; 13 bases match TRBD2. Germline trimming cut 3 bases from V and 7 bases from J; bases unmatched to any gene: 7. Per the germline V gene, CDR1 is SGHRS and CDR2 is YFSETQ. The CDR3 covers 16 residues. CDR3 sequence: CASSSGTSGNFNEQFF. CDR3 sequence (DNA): TGCGCCAGCAGCTCAGGGACTAGCGGGAACTTTAATGAGCAGTTCTTC.

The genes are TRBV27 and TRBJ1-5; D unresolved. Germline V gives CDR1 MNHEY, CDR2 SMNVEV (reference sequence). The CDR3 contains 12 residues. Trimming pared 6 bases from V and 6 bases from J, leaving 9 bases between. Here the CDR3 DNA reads TGTGCCAGCAGCCTCAGAGGTCAGCCCCAGCATTTT. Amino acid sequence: CASSLRGQPQHF.

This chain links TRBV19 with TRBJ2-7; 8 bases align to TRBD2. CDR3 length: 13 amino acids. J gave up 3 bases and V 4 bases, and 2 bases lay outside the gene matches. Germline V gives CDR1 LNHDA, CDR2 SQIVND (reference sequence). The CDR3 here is CASSKAGVYEQYF. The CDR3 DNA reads TGTGCCAGTAGTAAAGCGGGAGTCTACGAGCAGTACTTC.

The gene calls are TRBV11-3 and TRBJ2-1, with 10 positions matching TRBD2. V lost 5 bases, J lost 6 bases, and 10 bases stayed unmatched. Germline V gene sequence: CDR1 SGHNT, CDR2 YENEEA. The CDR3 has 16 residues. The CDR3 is CASSLGEREGRNEQFF. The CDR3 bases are TGTGCCAGCAGCCTGGGGGAGCGGGAGGGCCGCAATGAGCAGTTCTTC.

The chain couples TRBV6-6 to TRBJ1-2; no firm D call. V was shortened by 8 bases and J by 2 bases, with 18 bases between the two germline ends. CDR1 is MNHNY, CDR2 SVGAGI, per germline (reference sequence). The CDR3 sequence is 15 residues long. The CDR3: CASRDGGSGNYGYTF. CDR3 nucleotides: TGTGCCAGCCGTGACGGAGGCAGCGGGAACTATGGCTACACCTTC.

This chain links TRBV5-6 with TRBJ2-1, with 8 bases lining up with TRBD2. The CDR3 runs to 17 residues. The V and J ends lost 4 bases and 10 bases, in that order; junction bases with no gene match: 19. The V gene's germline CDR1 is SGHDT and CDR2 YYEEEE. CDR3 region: CASSTPGLVGGMEEQFF. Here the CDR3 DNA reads TGTGCCAGCAGCACCCCGGGACTAGTAGGAGGCATGGAGGAGCAGTTCTTC. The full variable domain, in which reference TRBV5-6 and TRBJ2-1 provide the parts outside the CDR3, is DAGVTQSPTHLIKTRGQQVTLRCSPKSGHDTVSWYQQALGQGPQFIFQYYEEEERQRGNFPDRFSGHQFPNYSSELNVNALLLGDSALYLCASSTPGLVGGMEEQFFGPGTRLTVL.

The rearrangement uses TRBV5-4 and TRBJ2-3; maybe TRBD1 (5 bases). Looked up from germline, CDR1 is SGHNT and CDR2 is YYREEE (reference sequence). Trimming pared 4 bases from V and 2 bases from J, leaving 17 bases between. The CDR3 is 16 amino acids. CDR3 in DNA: TGTGCCAGCAGCCGTGGTCAAGTCAGGGACACAGATACGCAGTATTTT. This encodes CASSRGQVRDTDTQYF.

CDR3 sequence reads: CASSWDRRTEAFF. The CDR3 DNA follows: TGTGCCAGCAGTTGGGACAGAAGGACTGAAGCTTTCTTT. The chain uses TRBV3-1 (or the pseudogene TRBV3-2) and TRBJ1-1; TRBD1 matches at 7 bases. After removal of 6 bases from V and 5 bases from J, the junction contained 6 bases not matched to a gene. The CDR3 covers 13 residues. Germline CDR1 is LGHDT and CDR2 is YNNKEL (reference sequence).

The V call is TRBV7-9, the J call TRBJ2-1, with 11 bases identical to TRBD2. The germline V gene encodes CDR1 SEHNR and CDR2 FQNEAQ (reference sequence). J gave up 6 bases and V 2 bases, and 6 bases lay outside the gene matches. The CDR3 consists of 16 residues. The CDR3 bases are TGTGCCAGCAGCTTAATCCTAGCGGGAGGAATCAATGAGCAGTTCTTC. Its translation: CASSLILAGGINEQFF.

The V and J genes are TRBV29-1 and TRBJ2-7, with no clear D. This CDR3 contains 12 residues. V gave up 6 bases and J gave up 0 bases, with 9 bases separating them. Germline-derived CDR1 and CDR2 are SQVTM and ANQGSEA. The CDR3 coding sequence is TGCAGCGTAGGCAGGCGCTCCTACGAGCAGTACTTC. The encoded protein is CSVGRRSYEQYF.

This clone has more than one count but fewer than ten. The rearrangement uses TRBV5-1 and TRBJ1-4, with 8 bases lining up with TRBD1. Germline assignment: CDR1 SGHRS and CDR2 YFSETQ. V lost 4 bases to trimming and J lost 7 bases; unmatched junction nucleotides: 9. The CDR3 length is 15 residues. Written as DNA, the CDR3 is TGCGCCAGCAGCCCTGGATCACAGGGGGGTGAAAAACTGTTTTTT. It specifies CASSPGSQGGEKLFF.

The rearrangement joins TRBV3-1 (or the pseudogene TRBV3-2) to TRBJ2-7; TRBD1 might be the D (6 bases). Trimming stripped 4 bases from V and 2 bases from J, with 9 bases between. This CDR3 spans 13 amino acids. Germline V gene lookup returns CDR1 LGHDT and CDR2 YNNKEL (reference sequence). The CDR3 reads CASSPGVTYEQYF. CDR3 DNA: TGTGCCAGCAGCCCAGGGGTTACCTACGAGCAGTACTTC.

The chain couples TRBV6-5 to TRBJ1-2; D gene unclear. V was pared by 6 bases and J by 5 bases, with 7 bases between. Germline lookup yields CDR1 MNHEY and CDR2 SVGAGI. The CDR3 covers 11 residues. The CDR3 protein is CASSDSYGYTF. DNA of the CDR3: TGTGCCAGCAGCGACTCATATGGCTACACCTTC.

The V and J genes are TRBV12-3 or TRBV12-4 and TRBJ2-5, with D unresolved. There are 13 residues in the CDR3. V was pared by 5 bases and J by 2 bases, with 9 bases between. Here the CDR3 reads CASSLRAQETQYF. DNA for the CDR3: TGTGCCAGCAGTCTACGTGCACAAGAGACCCAGTACTTC.